One sample yielded the 29 T cell receptor beta chains listed below, sequenced in a study of blood T cell repertoires in COVID-19. TCRdb's table, derived via immunoSEQ multiplex PCR, lists solely in-frame clones and lacks some. Altogether more than 110,000 clones are present, 79% being singletons, with the ten largest covering approximately 4%. Source material: peripheral blood. The receptors originated from a man between 60 and 75 years old with acute or convalescent COVID-19.

This chain connects TRBV27 to TRBJ1-2, with D perhaps matching TRBD1 (5 bases). CDR1 and CDR2 (germline): MNHEY, SMNVEV (reference sequence). The CDR3 is made up of 14 amino acids. The V end was cut by 7 bases, the J end by 2 bases, with 14 bases between. The CDR3 sequence: CASTPAGWNYGYTF. The CDR3 DNA sequence: TGTGCCAGCACCCCTGCAGGGTGGAACTATGGCTACACCTTC.

The V call is TRBV10-3, the J call TRBJ2-5; 15 positions agree with TRBD2. The CDR3 has 16 amino acids. The V gene end was trimmed by 3 bases and the J gene end by 5 bases; junction bases not matched to a gene: 4. CDR1 is ENHRY, CDR2 SYGVKD, per germline. The CDR3 here is CAISDRTSGREETQYF. As DNA, the CDR3 is TGTGCCATCAGTGACCGGACTAGCGGGAGGGAGGAGACCCAGTACTTC.

The V gene is TRBV7-2, the J gene TRBJ1-1, with D perhaps TRBD1 (5 bases). Trimming removed 1 base from V and 6 bases from J, with 21 bases in between. CDR1 and CDR2 from the germline V gene are SGHTA and FQGNSA. The CDR3 is 17 residues long. This CDR3 reads CASSLVGLGGIRAEAFF. In DNA form, the CDR3 reads TGTGCCAGCAGCTTAGTGGGGCTGGGAGGGATCAGAGCTGAAGCTTTCTTT.

This chain links TRBV19 with TRBJ2-7, with D possibly TRBD1 on 6 matching bases. Trimming cost V 4 bases and J 2 bases, with 18 bases left between them. The germline V gene encodes CDR1 LNHDA and CDR2 SQIVND (reference sequence). The CDR3 is 16 residues long. This chain's CDR3 is CASSRNGDTLTYEQYF. As DNA, the CDR3 is TGTGCCAGTAGTAGGAACGGGGACACTCTCACCTACGAGCAGTACTTC. The complete variable domain, with remaining parts taken from reference TRBV19 and TRBJ2-7, reads DGGITQSPKYLFRKEGQNVTLSCEQNLNHDAMYWYRQDPGQGLRLIYYSQIVNDFQKGDIAEGYSVSREKKESFPLTVTSAQKNPTAFYLCASSRNGDTLTYEQYFGPGTRLTVT.

This chain uses TRBV28 with TRBJ2-1; D unclear. Germline values: CDR1 MDHEN, CDR2 SYDVKM. The V and J ends lost 3 bases and 9 bases respectively, with 9 bases between them. The CDR3 length is 12 residues. DNA for the CDR3: TGTGCCAGCAGTTTCGCCATCGGTGAGCAGTTCTTC. This sequence encodes CASSFAIGEQFF.

The rearrangement links TRBV30 to TRBJ1-1; D perhaps matches TRBD1 (5 bases). V lost 4 bases and J lost 10, with 22 bases in between. The CDR3 contains 14 residues. Germline CDR1 reads GTSNPN; CDR2 reads SVGIG (reference sequence). CDR3 sequence (DNA): TGTGCCTGGAATCAGGGCCAGGACCGGCCCGGAGCTTTCTTT. Amino acid sequence: CAWNQGQDRPGAFF.

The CDR3 reads CASSPDRVPYNEQFF. The DNA of the CDR3 is TGTGCCAGCAGCCCTGACAGGGTCCCTTACAATGAGCAGTTCTTC. V is TRBV7-9 and J is TRBJ2-1; 7 bases align to TRBD1. Germline CDR1 SEHNR, CDR2 FQNEAQ (reference sequence). V dropped 5 bases and J dropped 4; count of bases not matched to a gene: 8. CDR3 length: 15 amino acids. The whole variable domain, filled in from reference TRBV7-9 and TRBJ2-1, reads DTGVSQNPRHKITKRGQNVTFRCDPISEHNRLYWYRQTLGQGPEFLTYFQNEAQLEKSRLLSDRFSAERPKGSFSTLEIQRTEQGDSAMYLCASSPDRVPYNEQFFGPGTRLTVL.

In this sample, this clone turned up once. Other DNA sequences in this specimen translate into the identical CDR3. The V and J genes are TRBV5-1 and TRBJ1-4; D perhaps matches TRBD1 (6 bases). The V gene's germline CDR1 is SGHRS and CDR2 YFSETQ. The CDR3 spans 14 residues. With 4 bases removed from V and 2 bases from J, the gap between germline ends came to 9 bases. In DNA form, the CDR3 reads TGCGCCAGCAGCCTCCAGGGGACTAATGAAAAACTGTTTTTT. Encoded protein: CASSLQGTNEKLFF.

The rearrangement joins TRBV2 to TRBJ1-2, with D perhaps matching TRBD1 (5 bases). From germline, CDR1 is SNHLY and CDR2 FYNNEI. The CDR3 has 13 amino acids. The V and J ends lost 1 base and 5 bases respectively, with 8 bases between them. CDR3 sequence reads: CASSEEGAYGYTF. CDR3 in DNA: TGTGCCAGCAGTGAAGAAGGGGCATATGGCTACACCTTC.

This chain connects TRBV27 to TRBJ2-7; 9 bases are a match to TRBD2. CDR3 size: 16 residues. V shed 1 base, J shed 4 bases, and the junction held 8 bases outside the gene matches. The germline CDR1 and CDR2 sequences are MNHEY and SMNVEV (reference sequence). As DNA, the CDR3 is TGTGCCAGCAGTTTATTAGGTAGCGGGAGCTTGTACGAGCAGTACTTC. Amino acid sequence: CASSLLGSGSLYEQYF.

The V and J genes are TRBV29-1 and TRBJ1-1; the D is unclear. In germline, CDR1 is SQVTM, CDR2 ANQGSEA. CDR3 size: 13 residues. V lost 6 bases to trimming and J lost 0 bases, with 11 bases between them. CDR3 protein: CSVITPLNTEAFF. Written as DNA, the CDR3 is TGCAGCGTCATTACACCCTTGAACACTGAAGCTTTCTTT.

The rearrangement uses TRBV19 and TRBJ2-3, with 9 bases lining up with TRBD1. V shed 8 bases and J 2 bases; nucleotides not matched to a gene: 2. The CDR3 consists of 13 residues. The germline V gene has CDR1 LNHDA and CDR2 SQIVND (reference sequence). CDR3 DNA: TGTGCCAGTGGGACAGGGTTCACAGATACGCAGTATTTT. Its translation: CASGTGFTDTQYF.

This clone was found once. The chain carries TRBV6-5 and TRBJ2-1, with a tentative D call TRBD2 (5 bases). CDR1 and CDR2 from the germline V gene are MNHEY and SVGAGI. The CDR3 has 13 residues. Between the trimmed V and J ends, which lost 6 bases and 0 bases, there was a span of 6 bases. The DNA of the CDR3 is TGTGCCAGCAGGGGGAGCTCCTACAATGAGCAGTTCTTC. It is translated as CASRGSSYNEQFF.

Only one count was recorded for this clone. The chain is built from TRBV7-3 and TRBJ2-2, with 7 bases lining up with TRBD2. V shed 1 base and J 6 bases; nucleotides not matched to a gene: 8. The CDR3 loop spans 16 amino acids. Germline-derived CDR1 and CDR2 are SGHTA and FQGTGA. The CDR3 loop reads CASSLNGPGGAGELFF. The CDR3 DNA reads as TGTGCCAGCAGCTTAAACGGTCCGGGAGGTGCCGGGGAGCTGTTTTTT.

The CDR3 bases are TGTGCCAGTAGTATCGGGGGACAGGTGTACAATGAGCAGTTCTTC. This sequence encodes CASSIGGQVYNEQFF. The chain has TRBV19 and TRBJ2-1, with 8 bases lining up with TRBD1. V lost 3 bases, J lost 4 bases, and 5 bases stayed unmatched. CDR3 length equals 15 residues. The germline CDR1 and CDR2 sequences are LNHDA and SQIVND (reference sequence).

The rearrangement uses TRBV25-1 and TRBJ1-2, with D perhaps TRBD1 (6 bases). The V gene lost 7 bases and the J gene lost 5 bases, with 14 bases spanning the gap. The CDR3 covers 13 residues. Germline CDR1 reads MGHDK; CDR2 reads SYGVNS. The DNA of the CDR3 is TGTGCCAGCACCCGGGACAAAGGATATGGCTACACCTTC. Encoded protein: CASTRDKGYGYTF.

This chain uses TRBV3-1 (or the pseudogene TRBV3-2) with TRBJ1-1; D gene ambiguous. The V end lost 0 bases, the J end lost 5 bases, and 10 bases lay between the germline ends. Germline lookup yields CDR1 LGHDT and CDR2 YNNKEL (reference sequence). The CDR3 runs to 14 residues. CDR3 sequence: CASSQETLRTEAFF. As DNA, the CDR3 is TGTGCCAGCAGCCAAGAAACCCTGAGGACTGAAGCTTTCTTT.

The chain links TRBV4-3 to TRBJ1-5; TRBD1 might be the D (6 bases). CDR3 size: 15 residues. Germline assignment: CDR1 LGHNA and CDR2 YSLEER. V was clipped by 1 base and J by 5 bases, with 12 bases between them. The CDR3 reads CASSQGMDRHQPQHF. In nucleotides, the CDR3 is TGCGCCAGCAGCCAAGGAATGGACAGACATCAGCCCCAGCATTTT.

Notes on this clone: The sample contains more than one DNA sequence encoding this CDR3. This rearrangement joins TRBV2 to TRBJ2-2; maybe TRBD1 (7 bases). Trimming left V 6 bases short and J 2 bases short, with 13 bases between. The CDR3 is 15 residues long. CDR1 is SNHLY and CDR2 is FYNNEI in the germline V gene. Written as DNA, the CDR3 is TGTGCCAGCAGGCGGGACAGCACAAACACCGGGGAGCTGTTTTTT. It codes for CASRRDSTNTGELFF.

The V and J genes are TRBV15 and TRBJ1-5, with D possibly TRBD1 on 6 matching bases. Germline V lookup: CDR1 LNHNV, CDR2 YYDKDF (reference sequence). V lost 3 bases to trimming and J lost 2 bases, with 20 bases between them. The CDR3 runs 18 residues. CDR3 amino acids: CATSRELQGSRGNQPQHF. The CDR3 coding sequence is TGTGCCACCAGCAGGGAACTCCAGGGGTCGAGGGGCAATCAGCCCCAGCATTTT.

The chain employs TRBV7-2 and TRBJ1-5, with unresolved D. The V and J ends lost 4 bases and 4 bases respectively, with 8 bases between them. The CDR3 covers 13 residues. The germline CDR1 and CDR2 sequences are SGHTA and FQGNSA. The CDR3 sequence: CASSSQRNQPQHF. The DNA for the CDR3 is TGTGCCAGCAGCTCTCAGAGGAATCAGCCCCAGCATTTT.

This chain links TRBV1 with TRBJ2-7; the table's D call, TRBD2, was not checked against the DNA. TRBV1 is assigned pseudogene status. The CDR3 length is 15 residues. The CDR3 sequence is CTSSQVATSPYEQYF. CDR3 coding DNA: TGCACCAGCAGCCAAGTGGCCACTAGCCCCTACGAGCAGTACTTC.

This clone turned up a few times. This sequence joins TRBV2 and TRBJ2-7, with 10 bases fitting TRBD1. Trimming cost V 4 bases and J 3 bases; bases outside gene matches: 6. The CDR3 runs 15 residues. Per the germline V gene, CDR1 is SNHLY and CDR2 is FYNNEI. In DNA form, the CDR3 reads TGTGCCAGCAGTGCTCGGGGACAGGGGATCTACGAGCAGTACTTC. Amino acids: CASSARGQGIYEQYF.

V is TRBV18 and J is TRBJ1-1, with a weak D call TRBD1 (5 bases). Germline V lookup: CDR1 KGHSH, CDR2 LQKENI. V was shortened by 0 bases and J by 1 base, with 12 bases between the two germline ends. The CDR3 length is 16 residues. The CDR3 region has the DNA TGTGCCAGCTCACCACCCTTCGACAGATCGAACACTGAAGCTTTCTTT. As protein: CASSPPFDRSNTEAFF.

The V call is TRBV11-1, the J call TRBJ2-1, with 9 bases that match TRBD2. After removal of 1 base from V and 10 bases from J, the junction contained 2 bases not matched to a gene. This CDR3 contains 13 residues. Germline V gene lookup returns CDR1 SGHAT and CDR2 FQDESV (reference sequence). The CDR3 sequence is CASSLGLAGEQFF. The DNA for the CDR3 is TGTGCCAGCAGCTTAGGGCTAGCGGGAGAGCAGTTCTTC.

The rearrangement uses TRBV7-2 and TRBJ2-6, with D hard to call. This CDR3 contains 14 residues. Germline CDR1 is SGHTA and CDR2 is FQGNSA. V shed 5 bases and J shed 1 base, with 6 bases lying between them. The DNA of the CDR3 is TGTGCCAGCAGCCCCCGTTCTGGGGCCAACGTCCTGACTTTC. Protein product: CASSPRSGANVLTF.

The rearrangement joins TRBV9 to TRBJ1-3; tentatively, D is TRBD1 (6 bases). This CDR3 comprises 16 residues. The V gene's germline CDR1 is SGDLS and CDR2 YYNGEE. Trimming pared 3 bases from V and 0 bases from J, leaving 13 bases between. CDR3 nucleotides: TGTGCCAGCAGCGCTACCGCGGGGGCCTCTGGAAACACCATATATTTT. Its protein product is CASSATAGASGNTIYF.

This clone was detected only a few times. The chain joins TRBV19 to TRBJ1-2; the match to TRBD1 covers 7 bases. The J segment lost 5 bases and the V segment lost 8 bases, leaving 8 bases of the junction unmatched. CDR1 LNHDA and CDR2 SQIVND come from the germline V gene (reference sequence). The CDR3 consists of 13 residues. In nucleotides, the CDR3 is TGTGCCAGTGGGGACAGTGGTCCTTATGGCTACACCTTC. Translation gives CASGDSGPYGYTF.

The gene calls are TRBV9 and TRBJ1-4, with 9 bases identical to TRBD1. The CDR3 runs to 15 residues. CDR1 and CDR2 (germline): SGDLS, YYNGEE. The V segment lost 3 bases and the J segment 7 bases; nucleotides outside the gene matches: 7. CDR3 residues: CASSAMDRGGEKLFF. The CDR3 nucleotides are TGTGCCAGCAGCGCTATGGACAGGGGTGGTGAAAAACTGTTTTTT.